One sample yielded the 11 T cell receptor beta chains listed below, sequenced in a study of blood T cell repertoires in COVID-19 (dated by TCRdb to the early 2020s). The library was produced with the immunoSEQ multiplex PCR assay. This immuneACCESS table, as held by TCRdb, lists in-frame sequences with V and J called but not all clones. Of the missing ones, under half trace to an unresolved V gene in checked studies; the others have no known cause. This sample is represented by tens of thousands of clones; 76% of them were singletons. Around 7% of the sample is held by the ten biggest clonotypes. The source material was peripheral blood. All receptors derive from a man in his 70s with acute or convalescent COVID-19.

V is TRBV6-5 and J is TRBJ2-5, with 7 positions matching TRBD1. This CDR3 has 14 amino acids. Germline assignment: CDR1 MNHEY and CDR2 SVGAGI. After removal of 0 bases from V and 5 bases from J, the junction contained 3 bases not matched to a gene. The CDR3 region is CASSYSTGWETQYF. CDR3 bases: TGTGCCAGCAGTTACTCGACAGGGTGGGAGACCCAGTACTTC.

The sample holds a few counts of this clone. The CDR3 nucleotides are TGTGCCTGTACAGATCGGGACAGGACGAACACTGAAGCTTTCTTT. Amino acid sequence: CACTDRDRTNTEAFF. V gene TRBV30 combines with J gene TRBJ1-1, with TRBD1 matching 8 bases. In germline, CDR1 is GTSNPN, CDR2 SVGIG (reference sequence). This CDR3 is built from 15 residues. The ends lost 6 bases at V and 1 base at J; junction bases unmatched: 10.

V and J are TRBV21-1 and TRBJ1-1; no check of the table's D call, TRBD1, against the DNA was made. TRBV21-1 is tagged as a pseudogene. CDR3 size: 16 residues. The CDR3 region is CASTPFGQPNCMEAFF. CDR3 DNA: TGTGCCAGCACCCCCTTCGGACAGCCGAATTGTATGGAAGCTTTCTTT.

The CDR3 DNA is TGTGCCAGCAGGTCGGGGGGCGCGGGAGAGACCCAGTACTTC. As protein: CASRSGGAGETQYF. The chain links TRBV6-5 to TRBJ2-5, with D tentatively TRBD2 (7 bases). Germline V gives CDR1 MNHEY, CDR2 SVGAGI. Between the trimmed V and J ends, which lost 6 bases and 4 bases, there was a span of 15 bases. The CDR3 has 14 amino acids.

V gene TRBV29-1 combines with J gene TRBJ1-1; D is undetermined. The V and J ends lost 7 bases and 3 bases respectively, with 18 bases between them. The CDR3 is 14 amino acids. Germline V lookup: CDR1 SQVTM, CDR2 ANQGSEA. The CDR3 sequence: CSARPGPRDTEAFF. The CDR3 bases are TGCAGCGCCCGTCCGGGTCCGAGGGACACTGAAGCTTTCTTT.

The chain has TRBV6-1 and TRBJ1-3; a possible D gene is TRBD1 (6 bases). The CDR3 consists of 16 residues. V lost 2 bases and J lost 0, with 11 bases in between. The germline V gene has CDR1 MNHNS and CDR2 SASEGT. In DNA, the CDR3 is TGTGCCAGCAGTGAAATCGACAGGTTCTCTGGAAACACCATATATTTT. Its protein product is CASSEIDRFSGNTIYF.

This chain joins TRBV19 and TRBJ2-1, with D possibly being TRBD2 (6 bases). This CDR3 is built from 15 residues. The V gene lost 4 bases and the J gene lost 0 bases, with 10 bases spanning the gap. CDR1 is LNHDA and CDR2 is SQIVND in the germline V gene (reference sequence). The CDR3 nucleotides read TGTGCCAGTAGTACGGGGAGGAACTCCTACAATGAGCAGTTCTTC. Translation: CASSTGRNSYNEQFF. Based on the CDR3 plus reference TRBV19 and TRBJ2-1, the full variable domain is DGGITQSPKYLFRKEGQNVTLSCEQNLNHDAMYWYRQDPGQGLRLIYYSQIVNDFQKGDIAEGYSVSREKKESFPLTVTSAQKNPTAFYLCASSTGRNSYNEQFFGPGTRLTVL.

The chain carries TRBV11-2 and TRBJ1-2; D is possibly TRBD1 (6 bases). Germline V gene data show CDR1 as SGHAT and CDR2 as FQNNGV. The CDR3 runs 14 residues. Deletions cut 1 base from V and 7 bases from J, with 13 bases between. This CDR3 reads CASSLGRGEAGYTF. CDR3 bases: TGTGCCAGCAGCTTAGGCAGGGGTGAGGCTGGCTACACCTTC.

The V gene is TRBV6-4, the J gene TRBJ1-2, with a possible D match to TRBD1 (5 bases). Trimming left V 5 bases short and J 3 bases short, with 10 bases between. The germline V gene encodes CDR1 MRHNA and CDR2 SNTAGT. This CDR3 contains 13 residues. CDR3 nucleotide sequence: TGTGCCAGCAGTACGGGGGACGACTATGGCTACACCTTC. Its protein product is CASSTGDDYGYTF.

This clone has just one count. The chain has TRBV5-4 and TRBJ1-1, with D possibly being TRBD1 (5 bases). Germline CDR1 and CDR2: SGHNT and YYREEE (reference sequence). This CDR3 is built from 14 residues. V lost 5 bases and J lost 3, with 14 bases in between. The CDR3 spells CASRKQARDTEAFF. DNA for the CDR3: TGTGCCAGCAGAAAACAGGCCAGAGACACTGAAGCTTTCTTT.

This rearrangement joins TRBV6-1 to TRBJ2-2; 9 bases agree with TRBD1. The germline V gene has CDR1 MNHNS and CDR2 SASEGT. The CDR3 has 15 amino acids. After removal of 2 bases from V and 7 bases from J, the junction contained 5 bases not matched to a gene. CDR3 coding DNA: TGTGCCAGCAGTGAAAGGACAGGGGTAAACGGGGAGCTGTTTTTT. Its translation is CASSERTGVNGELFF.